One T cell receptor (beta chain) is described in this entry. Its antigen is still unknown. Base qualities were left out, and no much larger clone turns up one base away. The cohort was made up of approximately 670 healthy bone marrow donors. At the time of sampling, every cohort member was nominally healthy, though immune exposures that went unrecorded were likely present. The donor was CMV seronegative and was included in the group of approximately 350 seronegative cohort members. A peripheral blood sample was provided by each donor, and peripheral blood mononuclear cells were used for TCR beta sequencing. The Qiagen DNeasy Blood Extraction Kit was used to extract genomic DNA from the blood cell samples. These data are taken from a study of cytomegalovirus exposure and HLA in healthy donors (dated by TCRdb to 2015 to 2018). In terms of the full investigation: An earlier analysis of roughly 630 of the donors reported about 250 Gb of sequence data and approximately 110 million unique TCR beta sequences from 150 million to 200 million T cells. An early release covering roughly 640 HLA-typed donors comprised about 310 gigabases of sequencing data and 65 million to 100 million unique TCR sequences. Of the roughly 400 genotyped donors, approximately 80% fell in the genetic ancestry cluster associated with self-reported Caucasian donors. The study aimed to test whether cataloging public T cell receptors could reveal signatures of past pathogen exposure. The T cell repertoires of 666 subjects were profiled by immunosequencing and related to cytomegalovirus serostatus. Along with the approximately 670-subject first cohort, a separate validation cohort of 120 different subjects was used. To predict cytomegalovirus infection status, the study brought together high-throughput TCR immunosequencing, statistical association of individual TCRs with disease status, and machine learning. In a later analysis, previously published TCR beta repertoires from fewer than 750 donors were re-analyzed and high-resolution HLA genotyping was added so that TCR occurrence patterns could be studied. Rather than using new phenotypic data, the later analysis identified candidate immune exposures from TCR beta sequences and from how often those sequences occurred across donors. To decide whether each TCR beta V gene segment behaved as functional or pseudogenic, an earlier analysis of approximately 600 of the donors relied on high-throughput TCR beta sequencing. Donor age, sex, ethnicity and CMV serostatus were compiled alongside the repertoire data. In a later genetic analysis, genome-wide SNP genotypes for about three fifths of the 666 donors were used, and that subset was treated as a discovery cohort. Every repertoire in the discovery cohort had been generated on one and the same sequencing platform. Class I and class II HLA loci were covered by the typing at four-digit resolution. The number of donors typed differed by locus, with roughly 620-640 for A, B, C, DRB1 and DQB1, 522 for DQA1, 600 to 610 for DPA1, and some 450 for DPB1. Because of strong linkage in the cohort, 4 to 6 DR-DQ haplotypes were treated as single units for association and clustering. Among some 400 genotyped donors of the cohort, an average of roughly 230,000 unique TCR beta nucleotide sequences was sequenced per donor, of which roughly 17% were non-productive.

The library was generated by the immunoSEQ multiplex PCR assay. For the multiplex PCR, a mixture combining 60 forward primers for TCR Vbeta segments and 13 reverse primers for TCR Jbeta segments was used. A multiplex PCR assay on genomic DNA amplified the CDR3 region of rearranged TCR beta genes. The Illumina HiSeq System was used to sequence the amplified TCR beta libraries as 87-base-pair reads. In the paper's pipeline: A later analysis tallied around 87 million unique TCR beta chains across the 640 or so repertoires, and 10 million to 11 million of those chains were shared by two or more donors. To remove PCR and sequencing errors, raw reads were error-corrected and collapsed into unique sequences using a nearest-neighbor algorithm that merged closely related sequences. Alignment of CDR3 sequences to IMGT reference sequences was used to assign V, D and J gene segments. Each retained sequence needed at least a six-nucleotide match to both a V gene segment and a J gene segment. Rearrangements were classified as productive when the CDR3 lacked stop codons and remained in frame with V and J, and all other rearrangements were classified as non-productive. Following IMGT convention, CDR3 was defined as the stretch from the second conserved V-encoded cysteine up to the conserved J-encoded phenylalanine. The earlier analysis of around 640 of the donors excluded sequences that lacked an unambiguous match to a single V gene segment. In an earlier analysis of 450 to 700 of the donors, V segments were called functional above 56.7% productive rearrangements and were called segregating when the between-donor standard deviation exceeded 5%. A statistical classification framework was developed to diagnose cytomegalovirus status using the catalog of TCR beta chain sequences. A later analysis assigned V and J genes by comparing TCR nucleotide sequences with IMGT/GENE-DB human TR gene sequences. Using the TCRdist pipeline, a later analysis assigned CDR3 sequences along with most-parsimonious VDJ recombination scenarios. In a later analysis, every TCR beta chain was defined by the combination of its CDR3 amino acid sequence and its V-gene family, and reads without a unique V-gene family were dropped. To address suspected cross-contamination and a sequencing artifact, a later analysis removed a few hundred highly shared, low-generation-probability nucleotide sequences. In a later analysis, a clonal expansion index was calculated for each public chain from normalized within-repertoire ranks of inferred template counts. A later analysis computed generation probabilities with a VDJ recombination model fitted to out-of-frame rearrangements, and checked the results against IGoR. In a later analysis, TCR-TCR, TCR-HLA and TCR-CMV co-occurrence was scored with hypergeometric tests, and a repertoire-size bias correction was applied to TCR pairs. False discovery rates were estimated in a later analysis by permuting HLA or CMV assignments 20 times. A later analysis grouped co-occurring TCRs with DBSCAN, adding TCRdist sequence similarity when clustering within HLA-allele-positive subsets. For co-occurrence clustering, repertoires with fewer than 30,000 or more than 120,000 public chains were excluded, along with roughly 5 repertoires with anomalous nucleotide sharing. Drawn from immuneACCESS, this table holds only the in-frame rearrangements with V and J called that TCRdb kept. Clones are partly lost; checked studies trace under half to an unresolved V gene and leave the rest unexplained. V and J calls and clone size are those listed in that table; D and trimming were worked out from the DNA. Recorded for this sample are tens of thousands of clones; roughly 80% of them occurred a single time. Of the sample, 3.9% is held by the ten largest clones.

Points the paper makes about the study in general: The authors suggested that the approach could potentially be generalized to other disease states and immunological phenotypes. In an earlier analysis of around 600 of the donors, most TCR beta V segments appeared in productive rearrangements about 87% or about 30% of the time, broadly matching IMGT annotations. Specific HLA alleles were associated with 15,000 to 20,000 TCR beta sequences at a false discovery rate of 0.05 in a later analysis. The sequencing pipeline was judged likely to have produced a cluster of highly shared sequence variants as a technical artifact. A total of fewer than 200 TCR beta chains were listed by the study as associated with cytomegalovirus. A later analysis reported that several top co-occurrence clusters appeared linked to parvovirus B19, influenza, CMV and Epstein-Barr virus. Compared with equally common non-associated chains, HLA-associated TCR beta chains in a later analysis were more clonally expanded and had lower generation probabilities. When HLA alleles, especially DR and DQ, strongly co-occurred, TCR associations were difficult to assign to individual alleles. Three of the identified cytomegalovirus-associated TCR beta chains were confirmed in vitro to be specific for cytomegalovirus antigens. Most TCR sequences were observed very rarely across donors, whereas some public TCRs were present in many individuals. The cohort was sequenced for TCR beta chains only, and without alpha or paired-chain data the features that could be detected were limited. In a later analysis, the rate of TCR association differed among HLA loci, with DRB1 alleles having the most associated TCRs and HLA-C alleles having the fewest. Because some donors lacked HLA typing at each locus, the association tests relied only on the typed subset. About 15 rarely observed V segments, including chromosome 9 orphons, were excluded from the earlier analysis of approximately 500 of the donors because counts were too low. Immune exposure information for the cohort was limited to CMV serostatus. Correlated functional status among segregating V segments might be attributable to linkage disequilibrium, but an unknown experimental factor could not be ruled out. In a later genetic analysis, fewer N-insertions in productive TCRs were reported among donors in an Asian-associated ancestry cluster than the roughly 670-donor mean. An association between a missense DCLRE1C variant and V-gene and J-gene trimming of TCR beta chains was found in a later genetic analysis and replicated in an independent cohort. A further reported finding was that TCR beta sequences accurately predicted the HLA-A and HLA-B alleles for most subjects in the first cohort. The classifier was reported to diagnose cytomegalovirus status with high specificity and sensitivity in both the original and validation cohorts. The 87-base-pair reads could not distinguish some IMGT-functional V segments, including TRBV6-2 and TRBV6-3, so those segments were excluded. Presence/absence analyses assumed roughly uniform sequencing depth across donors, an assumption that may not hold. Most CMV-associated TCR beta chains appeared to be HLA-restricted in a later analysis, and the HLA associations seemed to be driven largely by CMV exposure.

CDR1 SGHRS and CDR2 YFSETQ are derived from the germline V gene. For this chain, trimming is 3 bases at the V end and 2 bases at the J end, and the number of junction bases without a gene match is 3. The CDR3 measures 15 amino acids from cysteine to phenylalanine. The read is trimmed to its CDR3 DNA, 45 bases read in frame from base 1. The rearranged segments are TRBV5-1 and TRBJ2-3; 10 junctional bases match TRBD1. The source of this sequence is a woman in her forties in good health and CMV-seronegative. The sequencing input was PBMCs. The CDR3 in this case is CASSSDRGFTDTQYF. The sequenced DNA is TGCGCCAGCAGCTCGGACAGGGGGTTCACAGATACGCAGTATTTT.